The 15 T cell receptor beta chains reported below all come from one sample, sequenced in a study of T cells after yellow fever vaccination. TCRdb reanalysed the 5' RACE reads using MiXCR and keeps one entry per CDR3 protein. The sample has under 550,000 distinct CDR3 sequences, roughly 22% seen once. The material sequenced was PBMCs, taken about 20 days after the first yellow fever vaccination. Receptors originate from a man aged 18 to 30 who received the YFV17D yellow fever vaccine.

This clonotype was found a few times. The chain has TRBV5-1 and TRBJ2-1; D gene uncertain. V gave up 1 base and J gave up 8 bases, with 13 bases separating them. The CDR3 has 14 amino acids. Germline V gives CDR1 SGHRS, CDR2 YFSETQ. In DNA, the CDR3 is TGCGCCAGCAGCTTGCGGTGGGCCATGGATGAGCAGTTCTTC. Its translation: CASSLRWAMDEQFF. Looking up the rest from reference TRBV5-1 and TRBJ2-1 gives the full variable domain: KAGVTQTPRYLIKTRGQQVTLSCSPISGHRSVSWYQQTPGQGLQFLFEYFSETQRNKGNFPGRFSGRQFSNSRSEMNVSTLELGDSALYLCASSLRWAMDEQFFGPGTRLTVL.

This clonotype was seen more than once but under ten times. This rearrangement joins TRBV29-1 to TRBJ1-1; maybe TRBD1 (5 bases). The length of the CDR3 is 12 residues. Germline CDR1 reads SQVTM; CDR2 reads ANQGSEA. Trimming took off 4 bases at V and 5 bases at J, with 11 bases between the two ends. The CDR3 DNA sequence: TGCAGCGTTGGCTGGGAGGGGACTGAAGCTTTCTTT. Its translation is CSVGWEGTEAFF.

This clonotype was seen more than once but under ten times. The CDR3 is CASSSFSGVLTDTQYF. In nucleotides, the CDR3 is TGTGCCAGCAGTTCCTTTAGCGGGGTACTCACAGATACGCAGTATTTT. The chain couples TRBV12-3 or TRBV12-4 to TRBJ2-3, with 8 positions matching TRBD2. Trimming cost V 4 bases and J 2 bases; bases outside gene matches: 8. The CDR3 loop spans 16 amino acids.

This chain connects TRBV6-5 to TRBJ2-3; D gene uncertain. V was trimmed by 0 bases and J by 2 bases, leaving 12 bases between them. Per germline, CDR1 MNHEY and CDR2 SVGAGI. CDR3 length: 16 amino acids. The CDR3 nucleotides read TGTGCCAGCAGTTACTCGACGGTCAGGCTCACAGATACGCAGTATTTT. It specifies CASSYSTVRLTDTQYF.

This clonotype has only a few counts. V gene TRBV9 combines with J gene TRBJ2-1; weak D call: TRBD1 (6 bases). V dropped 3 bases and J dropped 12 bases, with 13 bases sitting between them. From germline, CDR1 is SGDLS and CDR2 YYNGEE. The CDR3 is 12 amino acids. This CDR3 is CASSADRYAQFF. CDR3 bases: TGTGCCAGCAGCGCCGACAGGTATGCGCAGTTCTTC.

This chain links TRBV20-1 with TRBJ1-4; D ambiguous. V was clipped by 0 bases and J by 7 bases, with 9 bases between them. Germline loops: CDR1 DFQATT, CDR2 SNEGSKA (reference sequence). The CDR3 sequence is 13 residues long. In nucleotides, the CDR3 is TGCAGTGCTAGAGATAGGTCTCTTGAAAAACTGTTTTTT. It yields the protein CSARDRSLEKLFF.

Only a few counts were recorded for this clonotype. The chain uses TRBV7-2 and TRBJ1-6, with TRBD1 matching 7 bases. Germline V gives CDR1 SGHTA, CDR2 FQGNSA. The CDR3 runs 15 residues. Unmatched junction bases numbered 9, after V lost 4 bases and J lost 9 bases. CDR3 nucleotides: TGTGCCAGCAGCTCCAGGGGGGGGCAGGGTTCACCCCTCCACTTT. Its translation: CASSSRGGQGSPLHF.

The V gene is TRBV5-6, the J gene TRBJ2-3; either TRBD1 or TRBD2 may fit D (5 bases each). There are 16 residues in the CDR3. In germline, CDR1 is SGHDT, CDR2 YYEEEE. The ends were cut back, 5 bases at V and 0 bases at J, with 16 bases in the middle. DNA for the CDR3: TGTGCCAGCAGGGTTTACGGGACCCTCAGCACAGATACGCAGTATTTT. Translating it yields CASRVYGTLSTDTQYF.

In this sample, this clonotype turned up a few times. The rearrangement links TRBV11-1 to TRBJ2-6, with a tentative D call TRBD1 (6 bases). The CDR3 is 18 amino acids. The germline CDR1 and CDR2 sequences are SGHAT and FQDESV (reference sequence). Trimming shortened V by 4 bases and J by 0 bases, and 16 bases separated the two germline ends. The chain's CDR3 is CASSSFTTGNSGANVLTF. DNA of the CDR3: TGTGCCAGCAGCTCGTTCACGACAGGCAACTCTGGGGCCAACGTCCTGACTTTC.

This clonotype showed up just a few times. This sequence joins TRBV12-3 or TRBV12-4 and TRBJ1-6; TRBD1 matches at 8 bases. V shed 5 bases, J shed 7 bases, and the junction held 7 bases outside the gene matches. This CDR3 has 15 amino acids. CDR3 loop: CASSVTGGGNSPLHF. The CDR3 DNA reads TGTGCCAGCAGTGTCACAGGGGGGGGCAATTCACCCCTCCACTTT.

The chain employs TRBV20-1 and TRBJ2-7; D might be TRBD2 (7 bases). The CDR3 has 14 residues. Trimming stripped 1 base from V and 2 bases from J, with 12 bases between. Germline CDR1 and CDR2: DFQATT and SNEGSKA (reference sequence). The CDR3 here is CSARVGGLPYEQYF. CDR3 nucleotides: TGCAGTGCTAGAGTCGGGGGGCTGCCCTACGAGCAGTACTTC.

This clonotype was counted at least ten times. V and J are TRBV5-1 and TRBJ1-2, with a tentative D call TRBD1 (5 bases). In germline, CDR1 is SGHRS, CDR2 YFSETQ. V dropped 4 bases and J dropped 2 bases, with 15 bases sitting between them. The CDR3 runs to 15 residues. CDR3 region: CASSLEPTANYGYTF. The DNA for the CDR3 is TGCGCCAGCAGCCTAGAGCCGACAGCAAACTATGGCTACACCTTC.

This sequence joins TRBV19 and TRBJ2-1; TRBD2 is a possible D gene (6 bases). The CDR3 length is 12 residues. CDR1 LNHDA and CDR2 SQIVND come from the germline V gene (reference sequence). The V end was cut by 7 bases, the J end by 4 bases, with 8 bases between. The CDR3 sequence is CASNGGYNEQFF. In DNA form, the CDR3 reads TGTGCCAGTAATGGGGGGTACAATGAGCAGTTCTTC.

In this sample, this clonotype turned up many times. This rearrangement joins TRBV18 to TRBJ1-2; no definite D call. V was shortened by 3 bases and J by 3 bases, with 8 bases between the two germline ends. Per the germline V gene, CDR1 is KGHSH and CDR2 is LQKENI. CDR3 length: 13 amino acids. CDR3 bases: TGTGCCAGCTCACCGACTCTACACTATGGCTACACCTTC. Its translation is CASSPTLHYGYTF.

This clonotype has only a few counts. This rearrangement joins TRBV5-1 to TRBJ2-2; 8 bases align to TRBD1. The junction had 1 base not matched to a gene; V was cut back by 0 bases and J by 6 bases. The CDR3 runs to 14 residues. Germline CDR1 and CDR2: SGHRS and YFSETQ. The CDR3 is CASSLGTGPGELFF. The CDR3 region has the DNA TGCGCCAGCAGCTTGGGGACAGGGCCCGGGGAGCTGTTTTTT.